This TCR beta chain emerged from a study of T-cell reconstitution after alpha-beta-depleted transplantation in children. Findings and limits, study-wide: Diversity of TCRbeta at day 60 was high in some patients, arising from surviving recipient T cells and thymic progenitors.

A TCRbeta library incorporating unique molecular identifiers was prepared. MiXCR was run by TCRdb on the PCR reads, yielding one entry per CDR3 protein. The table includes approximately 230,000 distinct CDR3 sequences, roughly 23% detected once. Germline V lookup: CDR1 SQVTM, CDR2 ANQGSEA. This CDR3 contains 13 residues. V was shortened by 7 bases and J by 2 bases, with 12 bases between the two germline ends. The table lists this clonotype with many counts. Its antigen is not known. Sequenced material: PBMCs, taken before TCRalphabeta/CD19-depleted stem cell transplant. The sequence was collected from a girl aged 2 to 10 with Fanconi anemia, due to receive a stem cell transplant. This chain uses TRBV29-1 with TRBJ1-3; the D gene is possibly TRBD1 (5 bases). The CDR3 loop is CSAGWGTGNTIYF. As DNA, the CDR3 is TGCAGCGCAGGATGGGGGACTGGAAACACCATATATTTT.